This T cell receptor beta chain was profiled in a study of blood T cell repertoires in COVID-19. Whole-study context: Collection of acute and convalescent COVID-19 samples took place in the United States, Italy and Spain. Sources were T cells, B-cell-depleted T cells, or PBMCs; the material itself was cDNA or gDNA.

The V gene end was trimmed by 2 bases and the J gene end by 5 bases; junction bases not matched to a gene: 2. In germline, CDR1 is KGHSH, CDR2 LQKENI. The CDR3 runs to 15 residues. Authors' methods: From reference gene primer amplification, estimates of nucleated cell counts were derived. Method: immunoSEQ multiplex PCR; TCRdb's copy keeps in-frame clones and lacks some. V, J and clone size were drawn from that table, and D and trimming were deduced from the DNA. This table has some 150,000 clones, roughly 77% appearing once. This chain uses TRBV18 with TRBJ2-7; 14 bases agree with TRBD2. This TCR was recovered from a man between 60 and 70 years old with acute or convalescent COVID-19. Input material: peripheral blood. The CDR3 DNA reads TGTGCCAGCTCACCAGGGACTAGCGGGAGCGACGAGCAGTACTTC. Translating gives CASSPGTSGSDEQYF. Variable domain in full (rest from reference TRBV18 and TRBJ2-7): NAGVMQNPRHLVRRRGQEARLRCSPMKGHSHVYWYRQLPEEGLKFMVYLQKENIIDESGMPKERFSAEFPKEGPSILRIQQVVRGDSAAYFCASSPGTSGSDEQYFGPGTRLTVT.